The 3 T cell receptor beta chains below all came from one sample that was sequenced in a study of cytomegalovirus exposure and HLA in healthy donors. This PCR relied on a set of 60 Vbeta primers and 13 Jbeta primers. Clones were sequenced by immunoSEQ multiplex PCR, and TCRdb holds only the in-frame ones, with some missing. Here the sample spans approximately 37,000 clones, around three quarters being singletons. The sample consisted of PBMCs. The receptor source for this set is a male donor in good health and CMV-seronegative.

The chain combines TRBV30 with TRBJ2-2, with TRBD1 identical over 9 bases. V gave up 7 bases and J gave up 5 bases; unmatched junction bases: 11. Germline V lookup: CDR1 GTSNPN, CDR2 SVGIG (reference sequence). The CDR3 consists of 15 residues. The CDR3 region has the DNA TGTGCCTTTAGGGCCCGGGACAGGGTTACCGGGGAGCTGTTTTTT. As protein: CAFRARDRVTGELFF.

The chain carries TRBV18 and TRBJ1-1; D possibly corresponds to TRBD1 (6 bases). Per germline, CDR1 KGHSH and CDR2 LQKENI. The CDR3 is made up of 14 amino acids. Trimming took 6 bases from V and 4 from J, leaving 15 bases between them. The CDR3 protein is CASSRGGDVTEAFF. For the CDR3, the DNA is TGTGCCAGCTCCCGTGGGGGCGATGTCACTGAAGCTTTCTTT.

The V call is TRBV6-6, the J call TRBJ1-1; possibly TRBD1 for D (6 bases). The CDR3 has 13 residues. Trimming pared 6 bases from V and 0 bases from J, leaving 8 bases between. From germline, CDR1 is MNHNY and CDR2 SVGAGI (reference sequence). This CDR3 is CASRWTVNTEAFF. The CDR3 DNA sequence: TGTGCCAGCAGATGGACAGTGAACACTGAAGCTTTCTTT.